This T cell receptor (beta chain) appears in the sequencing data of a study of blood T cell repertoires in COVID-19. As for the study in general: The origin of the acute and convalescent COVID-19 samples was the United States, Italy and Spain. PBMCs, B-cell-depleted T cells, or T cells provided the cDNA or gDNA that made up the material.

Germline values: CDR1 LGHDT, CDR2 YNNKEL (reference sequence). Trimming left V 1 base short and J 7 bases short, with 8 bases between. CDR3 length: 13 amino acids. The protocol was immunoSEQ multiplex PCR, while the TCRdb copy is restricted to in-frame clones and leaves out a portion. There are around 120,000 clones in the sample; roughly nine tenths occur only once, and about 3.5% lies in the top ten. Sequenced input: peripheral blood. The rearrangement links TRBV3-1 (or the pseudogene TRBV3-2) to TRBJ2-1; D is perhaps TRBD2 (6 bases). The sequence derives from a man aged 45 to 65 with active COVID-19. CDR3 coding DNA: TGTGCCAGCAGCCAAGGAGCGGGTAATGAGCAGTTCTTC. It specifies CASSQGAGNEQFF.